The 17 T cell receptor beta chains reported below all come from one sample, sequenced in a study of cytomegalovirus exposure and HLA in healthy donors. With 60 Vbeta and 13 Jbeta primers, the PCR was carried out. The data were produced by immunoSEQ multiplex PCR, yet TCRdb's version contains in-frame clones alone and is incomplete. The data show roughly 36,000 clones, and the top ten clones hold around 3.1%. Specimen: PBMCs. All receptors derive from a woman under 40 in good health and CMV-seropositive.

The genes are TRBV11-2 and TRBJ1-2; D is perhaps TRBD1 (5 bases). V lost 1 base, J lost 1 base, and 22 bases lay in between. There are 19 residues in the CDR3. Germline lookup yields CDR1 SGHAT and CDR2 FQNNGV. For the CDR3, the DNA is TGTGCCAGCAGCTTAGGCCCCGAAGTTGGGAGGGACTTTAACTATGGCTACACCTTC. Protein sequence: CASSLGPEVGRDFNYGYTF.

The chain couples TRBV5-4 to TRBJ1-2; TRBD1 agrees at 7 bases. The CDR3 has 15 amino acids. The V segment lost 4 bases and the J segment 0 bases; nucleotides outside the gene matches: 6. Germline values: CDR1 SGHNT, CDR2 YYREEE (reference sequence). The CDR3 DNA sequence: TGTGCCAGCAGCCGGGAGGGGGCAGCTAACTATGGCTACACCTTC. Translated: CASSREGAANYGYTF. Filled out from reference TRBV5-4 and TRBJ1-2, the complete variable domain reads ETGVTQSPTHLIKTRGQQVTLRCSSQSGHNTVSWYQQALGQGPQFIFQYYREEENGRGNFPPRFSGLQFPNYSSELNVNALELDDSALYLCASSREGAANYGYTFGSGTRLTVV.

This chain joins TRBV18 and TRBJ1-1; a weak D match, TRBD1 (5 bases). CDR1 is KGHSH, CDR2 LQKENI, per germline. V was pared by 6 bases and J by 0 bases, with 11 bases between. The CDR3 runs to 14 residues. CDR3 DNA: TGTGCCAGCTCCTCTGGGGGGATGAACACTGAAGCTTTCTTT. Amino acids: CASSSGGMNTEAFF.

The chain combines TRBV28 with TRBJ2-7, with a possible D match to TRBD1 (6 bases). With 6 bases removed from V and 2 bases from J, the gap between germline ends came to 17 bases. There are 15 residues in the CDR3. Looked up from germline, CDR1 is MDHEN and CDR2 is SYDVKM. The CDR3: CASRLDRLQTYEQYF. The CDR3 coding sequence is TGTGCCAGCAGGTTAGACAGGCTACAAACCTACGAGCAGTACTTC. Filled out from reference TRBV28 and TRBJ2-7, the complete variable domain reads DVKVTQSSRYLVKRTGEKVFLECVQDMDHENMFWYRQDPGLGLRLIYFSYDVKMKEKGDIPEGYSVSREKKERFSLILESASTNQTSMYLCASRLDRLQTYEQYFGPGTRLTVT.

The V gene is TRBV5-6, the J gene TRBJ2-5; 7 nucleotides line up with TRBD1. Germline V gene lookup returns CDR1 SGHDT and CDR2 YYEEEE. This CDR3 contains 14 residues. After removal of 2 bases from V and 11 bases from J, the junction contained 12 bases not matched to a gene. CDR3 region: CASSLAQGWGEQYF. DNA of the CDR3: TGTGCCAGCAGCTTAGCACAGGGGTGGGGTGAGCAGTACTTC.

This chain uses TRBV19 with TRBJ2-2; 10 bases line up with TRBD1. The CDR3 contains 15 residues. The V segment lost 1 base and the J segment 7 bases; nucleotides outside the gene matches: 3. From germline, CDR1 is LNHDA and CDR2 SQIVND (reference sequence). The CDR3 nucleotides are TGTGCCAGTAGTATAGGACAGGGGGCGTTCGGGGAGCTGTTTTTT. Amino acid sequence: CASSIGQGAFGELFF.

CDR3 in amino acids: CASGLALLGYHEQYF. CDR3 DNA sequence: TGTGCTAGTGGTTTGGCCCTCCTCGGGTACCACGAGCAGTACTTC. The rearrangement links TRBV12-5 to TRBJ2-7; D ambiguous. Trimming cost V 1 base and J 5 bases, with 15 bases left between them. The CDR3 covers 15 residues. Germline values: CDR1 LGHNT, CDR2 FRNRAP.

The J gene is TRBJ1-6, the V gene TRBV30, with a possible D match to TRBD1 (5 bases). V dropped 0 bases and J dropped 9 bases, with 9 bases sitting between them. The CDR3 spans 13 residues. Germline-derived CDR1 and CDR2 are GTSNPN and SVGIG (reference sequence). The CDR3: CAWSVAGFSPLHF. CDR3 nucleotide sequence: TGTGCCTGGAGTGTTGCAGGGTTTTCACCCCTCCACTTT.

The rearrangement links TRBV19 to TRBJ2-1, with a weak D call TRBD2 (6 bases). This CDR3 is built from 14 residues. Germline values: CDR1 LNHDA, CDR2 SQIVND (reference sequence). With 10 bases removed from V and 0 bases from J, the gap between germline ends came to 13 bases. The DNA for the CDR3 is TGTGCCACTGGGGGGTACCTCTCCTACAATGAGCAGTTCTTC. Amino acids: CATGGYLSYNEQFF.

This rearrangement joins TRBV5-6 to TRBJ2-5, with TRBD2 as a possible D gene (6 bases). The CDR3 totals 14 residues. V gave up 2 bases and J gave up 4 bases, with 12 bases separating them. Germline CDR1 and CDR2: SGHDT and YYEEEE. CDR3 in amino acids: CASSFDPGGETQYF. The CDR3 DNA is TGTGCCAGCAGCTTCGACCCCGGGGGAGAGACCCAGTACTTC. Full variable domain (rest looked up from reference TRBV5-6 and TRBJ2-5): DAGVTQSPTHLIKTRGQQVTLRCSPKSGHDTVSWYQQALGQGPQFIFQYYEEEERQRGNFPDRFSGHQFPNYSSELNVNALLLGDSALYLCASSFDPGGETQYFGPGTRLLVL.

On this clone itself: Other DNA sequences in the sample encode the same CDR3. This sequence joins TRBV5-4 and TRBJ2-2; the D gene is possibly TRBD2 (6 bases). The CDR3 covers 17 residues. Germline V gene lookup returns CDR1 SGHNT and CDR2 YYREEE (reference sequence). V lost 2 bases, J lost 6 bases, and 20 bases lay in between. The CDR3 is CASSFLYRQGGSGELFF. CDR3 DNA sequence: TGTGCCAGCAGCTTCCTTTACCGGCAGGGAGGATCCGGGGAGCTGTTTTTT.

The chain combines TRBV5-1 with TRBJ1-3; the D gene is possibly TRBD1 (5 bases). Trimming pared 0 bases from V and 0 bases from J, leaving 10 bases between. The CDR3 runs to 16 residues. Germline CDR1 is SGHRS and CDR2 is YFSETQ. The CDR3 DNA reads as TGCGCCAGCAGCTTGGGAGACAGCTTCTCTGGAAACACCATATATTTT. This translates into CASSLGDSFSGNTIYF.

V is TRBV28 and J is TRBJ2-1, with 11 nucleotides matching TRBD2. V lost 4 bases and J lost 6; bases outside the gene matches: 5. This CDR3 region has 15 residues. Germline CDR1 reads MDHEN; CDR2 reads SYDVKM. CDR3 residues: CASSSLAGGLNEQFF. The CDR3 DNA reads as TGTGCCAGCAGTTCATTAGCGGGGGGGCTCAATGAGCAGTTCTTC.

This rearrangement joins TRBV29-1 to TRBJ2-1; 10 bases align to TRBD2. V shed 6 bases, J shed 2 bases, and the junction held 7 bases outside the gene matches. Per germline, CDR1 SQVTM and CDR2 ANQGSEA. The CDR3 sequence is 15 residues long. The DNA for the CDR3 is TGCAGCGTAGGTTCTAGCGGGGGCGCCTACAATGAGCAGTTCTTC. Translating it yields CSVGSSGGAYNEQFF.

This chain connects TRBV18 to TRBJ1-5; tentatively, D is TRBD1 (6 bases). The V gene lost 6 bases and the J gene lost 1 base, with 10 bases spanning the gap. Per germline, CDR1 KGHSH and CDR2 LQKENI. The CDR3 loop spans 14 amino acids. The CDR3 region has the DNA TGTGCCAGCTCTCCCCAGGGGAGCAATCAGCCCCAGCATTTT. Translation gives CASSPQGSNQPQHF. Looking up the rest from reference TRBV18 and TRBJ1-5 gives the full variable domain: NAGVMQNPRHLVRRRGQEARLRCSPMKGHSHVYWYRQLPEEGLKFMVYLQKENIIDESGMPKERFSAEFPKEGPSILRIQQVVRGDSAAYFCASSPQGSNQPQHFGDGTRLSIL.

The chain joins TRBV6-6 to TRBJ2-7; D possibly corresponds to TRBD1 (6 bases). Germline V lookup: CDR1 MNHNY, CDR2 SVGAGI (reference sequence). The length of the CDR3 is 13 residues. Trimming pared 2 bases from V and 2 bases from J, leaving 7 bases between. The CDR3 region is CASSYDRTYEQYF. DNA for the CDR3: TGTGCCAGCAGTTACGACAGGACCTACGAGCAGTACTTC.

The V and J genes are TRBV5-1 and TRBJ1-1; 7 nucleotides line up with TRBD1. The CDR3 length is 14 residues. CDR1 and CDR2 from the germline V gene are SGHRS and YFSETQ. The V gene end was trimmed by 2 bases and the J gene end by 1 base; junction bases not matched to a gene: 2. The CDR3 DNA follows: TGCGCCAGCAGCTTCGGACAGGCGAACACTGAAGCTTTCTTT. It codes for CASSFGQANTEAFF.